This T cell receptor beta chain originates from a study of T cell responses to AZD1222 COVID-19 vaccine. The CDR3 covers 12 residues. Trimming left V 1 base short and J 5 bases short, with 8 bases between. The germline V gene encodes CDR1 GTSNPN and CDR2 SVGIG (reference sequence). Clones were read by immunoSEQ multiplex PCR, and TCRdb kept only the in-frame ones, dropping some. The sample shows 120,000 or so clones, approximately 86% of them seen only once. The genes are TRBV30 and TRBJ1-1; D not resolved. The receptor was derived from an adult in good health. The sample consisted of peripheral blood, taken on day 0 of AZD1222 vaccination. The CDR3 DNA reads TGTGCCTGGAGTGAGGCTCAAACTGAAGCTTTCTTT. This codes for CAWSEAQTEAFF.